This TCR beta chain was captured in a study of technical replicates of blood from a handful of donors. This clone was recorded only once. The CDR3 sequence is 11 residues long. Between the trimmed V and J ends, which lost 2 bases and 8 bases, there was a span of 6 bases. CDR1 is MNHEY and CDR2 is SVGAGI in the germline V gene. TCRdb's table, derived via immunoSEQ multiplex PCR, lists solely in-frame clones and lacks some. The table shows 75,000 to 100,000 clones, with over 85% occurring only once. The chain employs TRBV6-5 and TRBJ1-1; D is undetermined. The sequence was obtained from a human donor in good health. Sequenced sample: T cells isolated from PBMCs. The CDR3 sequence: CASSYGIEAFF. CDR3 sequence (DNA): TGTGCCAGCAGTTACGGCATCGAAGCTTTCTTT.